This T cell receptor beta chain was documented in a study of cytotoxic CD8 clonotypes in ibrutinib-treated CLL. Turning to the study itself: Samples showed on average approximately 260,000 productive templates and tens of thousands of productive rearrangements. Study findings and constraints: Clonality showed a rise at ibrutinib response that reversed toward baseline at progression.

The germline V and J ends were trimmed by 1 base and 5 bases, with 14 bases remaining between them. This CDR3 has 15 residues. Looked up from germline, CDR1 is LGHNA and CDR2 is YNFKEQ. Depth targeted 1 in 200,000 to 1 in 1 million T cells, averaging 10x coverage per clonotype. This table comes from immunoSEQ multiplex PCR, and its TCRdb copy is limited to in-frame clones, with some not included. The sample includes about 49,000 clones, under 75% of them seen just once. As for this clone: The antigen is unknown.

The source of roughly 2 micrograms of genomic DNA for TCR beta libraries was cryopreserved PBMCs. The chain carries TRBV4-2 and TRBJ1-1, with TRBD1 as a possible D gene (6 bases). Sequenced material: PBMCs, taken after 12 months of ibrutinib treatment. This clonotype originated in a human donor with chronic lymphocytic leukemia. CDR3 residues: CASSQATGLGTEAFF. The DNA for the CDR3 is TGTGCCAGCAGCCAAGCAACAGGGTTGGGGACTGAAGCTTTCTTT.